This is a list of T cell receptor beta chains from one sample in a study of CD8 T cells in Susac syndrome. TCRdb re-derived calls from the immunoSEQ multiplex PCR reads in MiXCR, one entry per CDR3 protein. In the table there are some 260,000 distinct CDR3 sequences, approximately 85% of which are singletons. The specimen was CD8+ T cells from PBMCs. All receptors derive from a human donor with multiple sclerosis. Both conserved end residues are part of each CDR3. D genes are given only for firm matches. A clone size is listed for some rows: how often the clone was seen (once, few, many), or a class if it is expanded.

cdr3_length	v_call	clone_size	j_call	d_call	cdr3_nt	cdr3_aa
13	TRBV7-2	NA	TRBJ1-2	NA	TGTGCCAGCAGCATCGATACTAACTATGGCTACACCTTC	CASSIDTNYGYTF
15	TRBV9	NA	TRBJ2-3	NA	TGTGCCAGCAGCGTAGAAGGCGGGGCCACAGATACGCAGTATTTT	CASSVEGGATDTQYF
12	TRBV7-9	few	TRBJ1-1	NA	TGTGCCAGCAGCTATCCCGCCTCTGGAGCTTTCTTT	CASSYPASGAFF
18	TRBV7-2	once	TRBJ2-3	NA	TGTGCCAGCAGCTTAGGTCTCGGATTAGCGGTTAGCACAGATACGCAGTATTTT	CASSLGLGLAVSTDTQYF
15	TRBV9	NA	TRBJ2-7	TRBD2	TGTGCCAGCAGCGTAGCGGCGGGGAGGGCCTACGAGCAGTACTTC	CASSVAAGRAYEQYF
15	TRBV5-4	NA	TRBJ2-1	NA	TGTGCCAGCAGGGACACAGGGCACTCCTACAATGAGCAGTTCTTC	CASRDTGHSYNEQFF
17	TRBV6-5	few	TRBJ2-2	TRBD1	TGTGCCAGCAGTTCCTCCGGGACAGCGTCGAACACCGGGGAGCTGTTTTTT	CASSSSGTASNTGELFF
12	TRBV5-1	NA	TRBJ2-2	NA	TGCGCCAGCAGAAAAACCACCGGGGAGCTGTTTTTT	CASRKTTGELFF
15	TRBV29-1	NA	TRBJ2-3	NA	TGCAGCGTTGAAGATCTGGGGCGGTCCACAGATACGCAGTATTTT	CSVEDLGRSTDTQYF
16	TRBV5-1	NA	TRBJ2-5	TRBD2	TGCGCCAGCAGCCCCCGGCGCTCTAGCGGGATGTGGCTCCAGTACTTC	CASSPRRSSGMWLQYF
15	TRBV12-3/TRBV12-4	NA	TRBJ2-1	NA	TGTGCCAGCAGTTTAGCCGGGACTCGCTACAATGAGCAGTTCTTC	CASSLAGTRYNEQFF
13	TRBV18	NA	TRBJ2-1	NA	TGTGCCAGCTCACCCTACTCAGGTAATGAGCAGTTCTTC	CASSPYSGNEQFF
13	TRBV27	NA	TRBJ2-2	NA	TGTGCCAGCAGTTTTTTGGGGATCGGGGAGCTGTTTTTT	CASSFLGIGELFF
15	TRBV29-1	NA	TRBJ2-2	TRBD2	TGCAGCGTTGTTGGCCGCGCGGGGGGGTACGGGGAGCTGTTTTTT	CSVVGRAGGYGELFF
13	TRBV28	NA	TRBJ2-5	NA	TGTGCCAGCAGTTTTGCCGGCCAAGAGACCCAGTACTTC	CASSFAGQETQYF
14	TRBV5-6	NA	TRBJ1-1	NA	TGTGCCAGCAGCTTGGACGGGTGGTTCACTGAAGCTTTCTTT	CASSLDGWFTEAFF